The entry below gives a single T cell receptor beta chain sequence along with its context. The sample is drawn from a study of a mutant IDH1 vaccine in newly diagnosed glioma. Overall study: The treated population exhibited a male proportion of roughly 60%, a female proportion of around 38%, and a mean age of around 40 years.

Time point indicated: baseline, week 1 (first vaccination visit). Regarding treatment: pre-vaccination baseline after standard-of-care therapy. CDR3 length equals 12 residues. CDR1 SNHLY and CDR2 FYNNEI come from the germline V gene. Trimming stripped 1 base from V and 3 bases from J, with 4 bases between. Clones were read by immunoSEQ multiplex PCR, and TCRdb kept only the in-frame ones, dropping some. The sample holds roughly 70,000 clones, about four fifths seen once. This TCR came from a woman younger than 35 with glioma. Some clones in this sample may be carry-over from other donors' samples. The chain recombines TRBV2 with TRBJ2-7, with no clear D. This sample comprised peripheral blood mononuclear cells (PBMCs), obtained from a glioma patient treated with radiotherapy, temozolomide or both. CDR3 amino acids: CASSEGSYEQYF. The CDR3 DNA reads TGTGCCAGCAGTGAAGGCAGCTACGAGCAGTACTTC.